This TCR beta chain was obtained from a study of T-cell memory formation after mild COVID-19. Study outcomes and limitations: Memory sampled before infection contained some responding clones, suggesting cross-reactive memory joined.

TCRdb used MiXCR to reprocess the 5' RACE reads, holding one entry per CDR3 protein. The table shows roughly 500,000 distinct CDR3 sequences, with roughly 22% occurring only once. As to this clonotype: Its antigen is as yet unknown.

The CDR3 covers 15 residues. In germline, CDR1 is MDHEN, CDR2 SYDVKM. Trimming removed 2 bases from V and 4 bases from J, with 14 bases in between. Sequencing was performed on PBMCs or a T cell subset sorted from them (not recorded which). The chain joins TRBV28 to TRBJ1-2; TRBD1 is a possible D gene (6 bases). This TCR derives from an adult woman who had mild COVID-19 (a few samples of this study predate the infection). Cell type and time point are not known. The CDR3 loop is CASSLASGAGYGYTF. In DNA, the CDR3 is TGTGCCAGCAGTTTAGCGTCAGGGGCCGGCTATGGCTACACCTTC.